The clone carrying this TCR beta chain was found a few times. The antigen is not known. This entry is derived from a study of shared clonotypes between healthy human individuals. General study points: Sampling covered blood only; tissue repertoires likely differ.

Around 30,000 T cell genomes, or about 0.3 ug DNA, went into replicate PCRs of unsorted PBMC. Generated by immunoSEQ multiplex PCR, the TCRdb table keeps only in-frame clones and is missing some. The data show around 480,000 clones, approximately 79% seen once. Everyone who donated was a Caucasian adult who lived in Nashville, Tennessee. Germline V gives CDR1 LNHDA, CDR2 SQIVND (reference sequence). The CDR3 runs 15 residues. Trimming pared 0 bases from V and 2 bases from J, leaving 11 bases between. V usage is TRBV19 and J usage is TRBJ2-7; D not certain. Specimen: PBMCs. This receptor was identified in a woman aged 40 to 55 in good health. Some clones in this sample may be carry-over from other donors' samples. The CDR3 DNA reads TGTGCCAGTAGTATAGATGGCAGGCCAACCTACGAGCAGTACTTC. Translated: CASSIDGRPTYEQYF.